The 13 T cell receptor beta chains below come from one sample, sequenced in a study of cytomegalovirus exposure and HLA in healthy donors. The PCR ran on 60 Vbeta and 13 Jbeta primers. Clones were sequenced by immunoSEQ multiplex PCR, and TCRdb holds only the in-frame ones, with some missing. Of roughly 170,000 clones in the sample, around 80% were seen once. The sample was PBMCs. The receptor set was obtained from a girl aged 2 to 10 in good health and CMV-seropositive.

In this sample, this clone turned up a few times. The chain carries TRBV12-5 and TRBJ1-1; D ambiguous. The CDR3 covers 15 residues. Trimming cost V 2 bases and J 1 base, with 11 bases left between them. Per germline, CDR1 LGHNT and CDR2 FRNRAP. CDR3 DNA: TGTGCTAGTGGTTTGCCCATAGGGAGGAACACTGAAGCTTTCTTT. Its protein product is CASGLPIGRNTEAFF. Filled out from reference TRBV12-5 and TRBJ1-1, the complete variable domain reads DARVTQTPRHKVTEMGQEVTMRCQPILGHNTVFWYRQTMMQGLELLAYFRNRAPLDDSGMPKDRFSAEMPDATLATLKIQPSEPRDSAVYFCASGLPIGRNTEAFFGQGTRLTVV.

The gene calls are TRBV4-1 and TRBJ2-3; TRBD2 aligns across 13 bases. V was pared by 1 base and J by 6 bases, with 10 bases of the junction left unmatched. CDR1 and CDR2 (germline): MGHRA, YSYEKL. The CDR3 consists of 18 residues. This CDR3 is CASSQVAGLAGTTDTQYF. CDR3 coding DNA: TGCGCCAGCAGCCAAGTCGCGGGACTAGCGGGAACAACGGATACGCAGTATTTT.

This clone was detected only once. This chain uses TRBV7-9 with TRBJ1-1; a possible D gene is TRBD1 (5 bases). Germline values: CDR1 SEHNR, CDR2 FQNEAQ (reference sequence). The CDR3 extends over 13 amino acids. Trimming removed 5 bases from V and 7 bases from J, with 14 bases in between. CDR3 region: CASSLTGELEAFF. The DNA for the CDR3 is TGTGCCAGCAGCCTCACAGGAGAGCTTGAAGCTTTCTTT.

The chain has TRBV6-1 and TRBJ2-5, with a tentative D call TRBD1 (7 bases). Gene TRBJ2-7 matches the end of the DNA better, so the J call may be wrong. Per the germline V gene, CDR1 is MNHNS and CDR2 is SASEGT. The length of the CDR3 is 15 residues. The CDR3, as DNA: TGTGCCAGCAGTGAAGGCCAGGGGGGTAGGTACGAGCAGTACTTC. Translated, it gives CASSEGQGGRYEQYF.

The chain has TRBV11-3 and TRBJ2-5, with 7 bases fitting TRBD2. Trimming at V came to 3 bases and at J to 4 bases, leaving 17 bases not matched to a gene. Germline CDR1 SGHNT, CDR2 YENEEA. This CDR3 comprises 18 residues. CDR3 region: CASSFSREYNPLGETQYF. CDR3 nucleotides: TGTGCCAGCAGCTTTTCGCGGGAGTATAACCCCTTGGGAGAGACCCAGTACTTC.

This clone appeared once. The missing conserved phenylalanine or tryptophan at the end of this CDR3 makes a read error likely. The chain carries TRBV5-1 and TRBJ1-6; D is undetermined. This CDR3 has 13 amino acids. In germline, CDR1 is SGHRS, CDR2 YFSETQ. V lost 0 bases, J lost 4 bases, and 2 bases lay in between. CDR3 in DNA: TGCGCCAGCAGCTTGGGATATAATTCACCCCTCCACTTG. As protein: CASSLGYNSPLHL.

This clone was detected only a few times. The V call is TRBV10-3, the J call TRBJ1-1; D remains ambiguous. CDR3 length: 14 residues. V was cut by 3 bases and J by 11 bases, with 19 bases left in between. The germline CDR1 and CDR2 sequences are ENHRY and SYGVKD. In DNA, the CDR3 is TGTGCCATCAGTGATTTGGATGGTGAGAGGAGGGCTTTCTTT. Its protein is CAISDLDGERRAFF.

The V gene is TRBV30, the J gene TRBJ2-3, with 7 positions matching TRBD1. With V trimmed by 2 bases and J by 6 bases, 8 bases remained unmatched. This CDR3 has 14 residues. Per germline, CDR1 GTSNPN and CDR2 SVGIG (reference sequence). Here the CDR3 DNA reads TGTGCCTGGAGTCGTATAGGGGGCCCGGATACGCAGTATTTT. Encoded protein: CAWSRIGGPDTQYF.

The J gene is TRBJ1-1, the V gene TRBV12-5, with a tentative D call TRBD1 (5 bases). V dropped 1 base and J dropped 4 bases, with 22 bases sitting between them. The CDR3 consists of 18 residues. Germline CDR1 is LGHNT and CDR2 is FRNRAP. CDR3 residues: CASGLALGGRGSGTEAFF. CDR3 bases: TGTGCTAGTGGTTTGGCCCTGGGGGGAAGAGGCTCGGGCACTGAAGCTTTCTTT.

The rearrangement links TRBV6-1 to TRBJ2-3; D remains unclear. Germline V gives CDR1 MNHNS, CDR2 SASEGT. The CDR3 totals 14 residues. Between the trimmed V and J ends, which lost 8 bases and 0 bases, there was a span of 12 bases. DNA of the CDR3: TGTGCCAGCGCTAGTTGGCAAAGCACAGATACGCAGTATTTT. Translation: CASASWQSTDTQYF.

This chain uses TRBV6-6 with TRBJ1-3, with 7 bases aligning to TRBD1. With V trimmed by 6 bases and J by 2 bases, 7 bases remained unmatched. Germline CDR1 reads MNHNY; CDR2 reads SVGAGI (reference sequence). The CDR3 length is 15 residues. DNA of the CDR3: TGTGCCAGCAGCAGGGGGGAATTGACTGGAAACACCATATATTTT. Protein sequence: CASSRGELTGNTIYF.

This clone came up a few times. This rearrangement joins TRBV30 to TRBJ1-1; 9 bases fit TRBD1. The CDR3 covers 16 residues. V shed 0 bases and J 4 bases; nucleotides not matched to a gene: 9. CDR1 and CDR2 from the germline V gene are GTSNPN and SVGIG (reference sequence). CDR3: CAWSVPRTGEGTEAFF. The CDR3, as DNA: TGTGCCTGGAGTGTACCCCGGACAGGGGAGGGCACTGAAGCTTTCTTT.

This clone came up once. CDR3 DNA: TGTGCCAGCAGTTCCCCAGCAGCGGGAGTGAACAATGAGCAGTTCTTC. It is translated as CASSSPAAGVNNEQFF. The J gene is TRBJ2-1, the V gene TRBV28; 8 nucleotides match TRBD2. Germline CDR1 is MDHEN and CDR2 is SYDVKM. This CDR3 contains 16 residues. V shed 4 bases, J shed 5 bases, and the junction held 10 bases outside the gene matches. Variable domain in full (rest from reference TRBV28 and TRBJ2-1): DVKVTQSSRYLVKRTGEKVFLECVQDMDHENMFWYRQDPGLGLRLIYFSYDVKMKEKGDIPEGYSVSREKKERFSLILESASTNQTSMYLCASSSPAAGVNNEQFFGPGTRLTVL.